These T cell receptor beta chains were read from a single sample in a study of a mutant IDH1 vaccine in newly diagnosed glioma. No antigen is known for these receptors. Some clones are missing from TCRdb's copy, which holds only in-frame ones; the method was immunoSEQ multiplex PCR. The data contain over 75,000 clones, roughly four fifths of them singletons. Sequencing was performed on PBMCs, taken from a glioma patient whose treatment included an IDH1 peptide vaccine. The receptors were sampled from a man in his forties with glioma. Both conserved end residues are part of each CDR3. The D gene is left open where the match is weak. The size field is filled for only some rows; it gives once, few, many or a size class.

CDR3 protein: CASSLITGVKNIQYF
CDR3 DNA: TGTGCCAGCAGCTTAATTACAGGGGTCAAAAACATTCAGTACTTC
clone size: .
D gene: TRBD1
V gene: TRBV11-2
J gene: TRBJ2-4

CDR3 protein: CASGTGTEKQYF
CDR3 DNA: TGCGCCAGCGGAACCGGGACAGAGAAGCAGTACTTC
clone size: .
D gene: TRBD1
V gene: TRBV10-1
J gene: TRBJ2-5

CDR3 protein: CASSDLLAGGPTDTQYF
CDR3 DNA: TGTGCCAGCAGTGACCTTCTAGCGGGGGGGCCCACAGATACGCAGTATTTT
clone size: .
D gene: TRBD2
V gene: TRBV2
J gene: TRBJ2-3

CDR3 protein: CASGPAAGNTEAFF
CDR3 DNA: TGCGCCAGCGGCCCCGCTGCGGGCAACACTGAAGCTTTCTTT
clone size: .
D gene: .
V gene: TRBV5-1
J gene: TRBJ1-1

CDR3 protein: CASSLSLRGDEQYF
CDR3 DNA: TGTGCCAGCAGTTTATCTCTCAGGGGGGACGAGCAGTACTTC
clone size: .
D gene: .
V gene: TRBV27
J gene: TRBJ2-7

CDR3 protein: CSVSTGGYGYTF
CDR3 DNA: TGCAGCGTGAGCACAGGGGGCTATGGCTACACCTTC
clone size: .
D gene: TRBD1
V gene: TRBV29-1
J gene: TRBJ1-2

CDR3 protein: CASSLGRTGELFF
CDR3 DNA: TGTGCCAGCAGTTTAGGGCGTACCGGGGAGCTGTTTTTT
clone size: .
D gene: .
V gene: TRBV28
J gene: TRBJ2-2

CDR3 protein: CATSSPDRGTEAFF
CDR3 DNA: TGTGCCACCAGCAGTCCCGACAGGGGTACTGAAGCTTTCTTT
clone size: .
D gene: TRBD1
V gene: TRBV15
J gene: TRBJ1-1

CDR3 protein: CASSPSAGSRGEQYF
CDR3 DNA: TGTGCCAGCTCACCTTCGGCGGGCAGTAGGGGCGAGCAGTACTTC
clone size: .
D gene: .
V gene: TRBV18
J gene: TRBJ2-7

CDR3 protein: CASSLTGGLQETQYF
CDR3 DNA: TGTGCCAGCAGCTTGACAGGGGGCCTGCAAGAGACCCAGTACTTC
clone size: .
D gene: TRBD1
V gene: TRBV7-9
J gene: TRBJ2-5

CDR3 protein: CASSGLAGLTDTQYF
CDR3 DNA: TGTGCCAGCAGTGGACTAGCGGGGCTTACAGATACGCAGTATTTT
clone size: .
D gene: TRBD2
V gene: TRBV13
J gene: TRBJ2-3

CDR3 protein: CASSGETDNSPLHF
CDR3 DNA: TGTGCCAGTAGCGGAGAGACAGATAATTCACCCCTCCACTTT
clone size: .
D gene: .
V gene: TRBV19
J gene: TRBJ1-6

CDR3 protein: CASSPGQALNYGYTF
CDR3 DNA: TGTGCCAGCTCACCCGGACAGGCTTTAAACTATGGCTACACCTTC
clone size: .
D gene: TRBD1
V gene: TRBV18
J gene: TRBJ1-2

CDR3 protein: CAWSSFGTKVGNTIYF
CDR3 DNA: TGTGCCTGGAGTAGTTTCGGGACGAAGGTCGGAAACACCATATATTTT
clone size: .
D gene: .
V gene: TRBV30
J gene: TRBJ1-3

CDR3 protein: CASRRQGGTEAFF
CDR3 DNA: TGTGCCAGCAGACGACAGGGCGGGACTGAAGCTTTCTTT
clone size: .
D gene: TRBD1
V gene: TRBV6-1
J gene: TRBJ1-1

CDR3 protein: CAISEDTGELFF
CDR3 DNA: TGTGCCATCAGTGAAGACACCGGGGAGCTGTTTTTT
clone size: once
D gene: .
V gene: TRBV10-3
J gene: TRBJ2-2

CDR3 protein: CASSGQGSSTDTQYF
CDR3 DNA: TGTGCCAGCAGTGGACAGGGGTCCAGCACAGATACGCAGTATTTT
clone size: .
D gene: TRBD1
V gene: TRBV2
J gene: TRBJ2-3

CDR3 protein: CASSLAQGLNTEAFF
CDR3 DNA: TGTGCCAGCAGCTTGGCCCAGGGATTGAACACTGAAGCTTTCTTT
clone size: once
D gene: .
V gene: TRBV7-2
J gene: TRBJ1-1

CDR3 protein: CASSRRQGRCGYTF
CDR3 DNA: TGTGCCAGCAGCCGTCGACAGGGTAGATGTGGCTACACCTTC
clone size: .
D gene: .
V gene: TRBV21-1
J gene: TRBJ1-2

CDR3 protein: CASSLATPDRGQAFF
CDR3 DNA: TGTGCCAGCAGCTTAGCCACGCCGGACAGGGGTCAAGCTTTCTTT
clone size: .
D gene: TRBD1
V gene: TRBV7-8
J gene: TRBJ1-1

CDR3 protein: CASSYSPGQGYGYTF
CDR3 DNA: TGTGCCAGCAGTTACTCACCGGGACAGGGATATGGCTACACCTTC
clone size: .
D gene: TRBD1
V gene: TRBV6-5
J gene: TRBJ1-2

CDR3 protein: CASSFRQLSYNEQFF
CDR3 DNA: TGTGCCAGCAGTTTCCGACAGCTCTCCTACAATGAGCAGTTCTTC
clone size: .
D gene: .
V gene: TRBV27
J gene: TRBJ2-1

CDR3 protein: CASSISTGPGELFF
CDR3 DNA: TGCGCCAGCAGTATTTCAACTGGGCCCGGGGAGCTGTTTTTT
clone size: .
D gene: .
V gene: TRBV4-3
J gene: TRBJ2-2

CDR3 protein: CASSHPLAGQETQYF
CDR3 DNA: TGTGCCAGCAGCCACCCACTAGCGGGCCAAGAGACCCAGTACTTC
clone size: .
D gene: TRBD2
V gene: TRBV7-6
J gene: TRBJ2-5

CDR3 protein: CASSFPRPPYEQYF
CDR3 DNA: TGCGCCAGCAGCTTCCCAAGACCACCCTACGAGCAGTACTTC
clone size: few
D gene: .
V gene: TRBV5-1
J gene: TRBJ2-7

CDR3 protein: CASSIDNTGETEAFF
CDR3 DNA: TGTGCCAGTAGTATAGATAATACAGGGGAAACTGAAGCTTTCTTT
clone size: .
D gene: TRBD1
V gene: TRBV19
J gene: TRBJ1-1

CDR3 protein: CASSLDRGNEQFF
CDR3 DNA: TGTGCCAGCAGTTTGGACAGGGGCAATGAGCAGTTCTTC
clone size: once
D gene: TRBD1
V gene: TRBV2
J gene: TRBJ2-1

CDR3 protein: CSVLWRLENIQYF
CDR3 DNA: TGCAGCGTTCTTTGGCGTCTTGAAAACATTCAGTACTTC
clone size: .
D gene: .
V gene: TRBV29-1
J gene: TRBJ2-4

CDR3 protein: CAIRTSGSNEQFF
CDR3 DNA: TGTGCCATACGGACTAGCGGGAGTAATGAGCAGTTCTTC
clone size: .
D gene: TRBD2
V gene: TRBV10-3
J gene: TRBJ2-1

CDR3 protein: CATSRVNPGTGLTPSGNTIYF
CDR3 DNA: TGTGCCACCAGCAGAGTTAATCCCGGGACAGGGTTAACCCCCTCTGGAAACACCATATATTTT
clone size: .
D gene: TRBD1
V gene: TRBV15
J gene: TRBJ1-3

CDR3 protein: CASSLGRDGNTEAFF
CDR3 DNA: TGTGCCAGCAGCTTGGGGAGGGACGGGAACACTGAAGCTTTCTTT
clone size: .
D gene: .
V gene: TRBV5-4
J gene: TRBJ1-1

CDR3 protein: CASSLVGEGGEQYF
CDR3 DNA: TGCGCCAGCAGCTTGGTGGGGGAGGGCGGCGAGCAGTACTTC
clone size: .
D gene: TRBD2
V gene: TRBV5-1
J gene: TRBJ2-7

CDR3 protein: CASTPPGQGYEQYF
CDR3 DNA: TGTGCCAGCACCCCCCCGGGACAGGGCTACGAGCAGTACTTC
clone size: .
D gene: TRBD1
V gene: TRBV6-5
J gene: TRBJ2-7

CDR3 protein: CASSQATGTGYEQYF
CDR3 DNA: TGCGCCAGCAGCCAAGCAACCGGGACAGGCTACGAGCAGTACTTC
clone size: .
D gene: TRBD1
V gene: TRBV4-3
J gene: TRBJ2-7

CDR3 protein: CASSVRNFNEKLFF
CDR3 DNA: TGTGCCAGCAGCGTGCGGAACTTTAATGAAAAACTGTTTTTT
clone size: few
D gene: .
V gene: TRBV5-8
J gene: TRBJ1-4

CDR3 protein: CASSPYFGSSYEQYF
CDR3 DNA: TGTGCCAGTAGCCCCTATTTCGGGTCATCCTACGAGCAGTACTTC
clone size: .
D gene: .
V gene: TRBV19
J gene: TRBJ2-7

CDR3 protein: CASSKAAGTNEKLFF
CDR3 DNA: TGCGCCAGCAGCAAGGCGGCAGGGACAAATGAAAAACTGTTTTTT
clone size: .
D gene: .
V gene: TRBV5-1
J gene: TRBJ1-4

CDR3 protein: CASSEQGPYGYTF
CDR3 DNA: TGTGCCAGCAGCGAACAGGGACCCTATGGCTACACCTTC
clone size: .
D gene: .
V gene: TRBV9
J gene: TRBJ1-2

CDR3 protein: CASSLKTSGSYNEQFF
CDR3 DNA: TGTGCCAGCAGTTTGAAGACTAGCGGGTCGTACAATGAGCAGTTCTTC
clone size: .
D gene: TRBD2
V gene: TRBV27
J gene: TRBJ2-1

CDR3 protein: CAWGTGLNYEQYF
CDR3 DNA: TGTGCCTGGGGGACGGGTTTAAACTACGAGCAGTACTTC
clone size: few
D gene: .
V gene: TRBV30
J gene: TRBJ2-7

CDR3 protein: CASSPAPWDRGEKLFF
CDR3 DNA: TGTGCCAGCTCACCAGCTCCATGGGACAGGGGCGAAAAACTGTTTTTT
clone size: .
D gene: TRBD1
V gene: TRBV18
J gene: TRBJ1-4

CDR3 protein: CASSVVPTTDTQYF
CDR3 DNA: TGTGCCAGCAGCGTAGTCCCCACTACGGATACGCAGTATTTT
clone size: .
D gene: .
V gene: TRBV9
J gene: TRBJ2-3

CDR3 protein: CASRITRVGSEQYF
CDR3 DNA: TGCGCCAGCAGGATCACGAGGGTGGGGAGCGAGCAGTACTTC
clone size: .
D gene: .
V gene: TRBV10-2
J gene: TRBJ2-7

CDR3 protein: CASSPSRDRVSRSGELFF
CDR3 DNA: TGTGCCAGCAGCCCGTCCCGGGACAGGGTGAGCAGGTCCGGGGAGCTGTTTTTT
clone size: .
D gene: TRBD1
V gene: TRBV7-3
J gene: TRBJ2-2

CDR3 protein: CASSLNTAGELFF
CDR3 DNA: TGTGCCAGCAGCTTAAACACAGCCGGGGAGCTGTTTTTT
clone size: .
D gene: .
V gene: TRBV5-4
J gene: TRBJ2-2

CDR3 protein: CASSFVGGANEKLFF
CDR3 DNA: TGTGCCAGCAGCTTCGTGGGGGGTGCTAATGAAAAACTGTTTTTT
clone size: .
D gene: .
V gene: TRBV7-2
J gene: TRBJ1-4

CDR3 protein: CASSLSGMAPYEQYF
CDR3 DNA: TGCGCCAGCAGCTTGTCCGGGATGGCTCCCTACGAGCAGTACTTC
clone size: .
D gene: .
V gene: TRBV5-1
J gene: TRBJ2-7

CDR3 protein: CASSPGGNEKLFF
CDR3 DNA: TGTGCCAGCAGCCCAGGGGGAAATGAAAAACTGTTTTTT
clone size: few
D gene: TRBD1
V gene: TRBV28
J gene: TRBJ1-4

CDR3 protein: CASSAVEVPQTEAFF
CDR3 DNA: TGTGCCAGCAGTGCAGTCGAGGTTCCCCAGACTGAAGCTTTCTTT
clone size: .
D gene: .
V gene: TRBV9
J gene: TRBJ1-1

CDR3 protein: CASSQDRFKAQHF
CDR3 DNA: TGTGCCAGCAGCCAGGACAGGTTTAAAGCCCAGCATTTT
clone size: .
D gene: TRBD1
V gene: TRBV11-1
J gene: TRBJ1-5

CDR3 protein: CASRRDRRGETQYF
CDR3 DNA: TGTGCCAGCAGGAGGGACAGACGGGGAGAGACCCAGTACTTC
clone size: few
D gene: TRBD1
V gene: TRBV2
J gene: TRBJ2-5

CDR3 protein: CAWSKGTGVYEQYF
CDR3 DNA: TGTGCCTGGAGTAAAGGGACAGGGGTGTACGAGCAGTACTTC
clone size: .
D gene: TRBD1
V gene: TRBV30
J gene: TRBJ2-7

CDR3 protein: CASGLGTEHTEAFF
CDR3 DNA: TGTGCTAGTGGTTTGGGGACAGAACACACTGAAGCTTTCTTT
clone size: .
D gene: .
V gene: TRBV12-5
J gene: TRBJ1-1

CDR3 protein: CASSQQGGNTEAFF
CDR3 DNA: TGTGCCAGCAGCCAGCAGGGGGGGAACACTGAAGCTTTCTTT
clone size: .
D gene: TRBD1
V gene: TRBV4-2
J gene: TRBJ1-1

CDR3 protein: CASSFTLAGAGTGELFF
CDR3 DNA: TGTGCCAGCAGTTTTACCCTAGCGGGAGCGGGGACCGGGGAGCTGTTTTTT
clone size: .
D gene: TRBD2
V gene: TRBV28
J gene: TRBJ2-2